This T cell receptor beta chain is from a study of T cells in Graves' hyperthyroidism and ophthalmopathy. The V end lost 7 bases, the J end lost 5 bases, and 11 bases lay between the germline ends. The V gene's germline CDR1 is SGHAT and CDR2 FQDESV (reference sequence). This CDR3 is built from 13 residues. As to this clonotype: This clone may be a read error of a much larger clone one base away.

TCR beta CDR3 regions were amplified from RNA. The HTBI primer set served for first-round RT-PCR of the TCR CDR3. TCRdb passed the multiplex PCR reads through MiXCR, listing each CDR3 protein once. The sample includes more than 550,000 distinct CDR3 sequences, around 20% of them seen just once. The rearrangement uses TRBV11-1 and TRBJ2-2; D not resolved. This TCR was recovered from a woman aged 50 to 65 with Graves' hyperthyroidism that later progressed to Graves' ophthalmopathy. Sequencing was carried out using blood. The CDR3 protein is CASTSRVTGELFF. CDR3 in DNA: TGTGCCAGCACCAGCCGGGTTACCGGGGAGCTGTTTTTT.